The sample holds a few counts of the clone carrying this TCR beta chain. The table came from immunoSEQ multiplex PCR; TCRdb's copy has only in-frame clones and leaves some out. Of around 280,000 clones in the sample, 88% were seen once. The data derive from a study of blood T cell repertoires in COVID-19. CDR1 and CDR2 (germline): GTSNPN, SVGIG (reference sequence). The V gene end was trimmed by 2 bases and the J gene end by 6 bases; junction bases not matched to a gene: 4. There are 14 residues in the CDR3. Specimen: peripheral blood. The rearrangement uses TRBV30 and TRBJ1-6; 7 positions match TRBD1. This clonotype was sampled from a woman aged 25 to 45 with COVID-19, enrolled during active disease. CDR3 DNA sequence: TGTGCCTGGAGTCAAGGGACAGCTAATTCACCCCTCCACTTT. Amino acids: CAWSQGTANSPLHF.